Included here is one TCR beta chain sequence, with context. Its cognate antigen is unknown. Some clones are missing from TCRdb's copy, which holds only in-frame ones; the method was immunoSEQ multiplex PCR. The top ten clones hold 1% to 1.3% of a sample with around 25,000 clones, approximately 86% of them seen once. This record belongs to a study of T cells in narcolepsy. Study details: Donors had narcolepsy type 1 or type 2, or were healthy controls. The study, taken as a whole, reports: Autoreactive clone sequences were missing from some blood memory CD4+ repertoires. Same-patient CSF and blood CD4+ T cell clonotypes included HCRT-specific and TRIB2-specific autoreactive ones. Autoreactive clonotypes reportedly recurred in blood of same and different patients, not controls.

There are 15 residues in the CDR3. Germline-derived CDR1 and CDR2 are MGHDK and SYGVNS. The V segment lost 2 bases and the J segment 8 bases; nucleotides outside the gene matches: 8. The sequenced sample was CD45RA- memory CD4+ T cells from PBMCs. This receptor was taken from a human donor with narcolepsy. The chain joins TRBV25-1 to TRBJ2-1; 8 bases map to TRBD1. In DNA, the CDR3 is TGTGCCAGCAGTGAAGGCCAGGGGGCGAGGTATGAGCAGTTCTTC. Translating gives CASSEGQGARYEQFF. Full variable domain (remainder filled in from reference TRBV25-1 and TRBJ2-1): EADIYQTPRYLVIGTGKKITLECSQTMGHDKMYWYQQDPGMELHLIHYSYGVNSTEKGDLSSESTVSRIRTEHFPLTLESARPSHTSQYLCASSEGQGARYEQFFGPGTRLTVL.